This TCR beta chain was obtained from a study of T-cell reconstitution after alpha-beta-depleted transplantation in children. This clonotype was detected ten times or more. TCRbeta library preparation incorporated unique molecular identifiers. TCRdb re-called the PCR reads through MiXCR, storing one row per CDR3 protein. Of just under 550,000 distinct CDR3 sequences detected, around 17% appear once; the ten largest clones hold more than 2.5%. The CDR3 is 15 amino acids. Germline CDR1 and CDR2: SGHKS and YYEKEE (reference sequence). V shed 1 base and J 6 bases; nucleotides not matched to a gene: 1. The sample here was PBMCs from the stem cell graft donor, taken from the stem cell graft. The source is a human donor who donated a stem cell graft to a child with acute lymphoblastic leukemia. V and J are TRBV5-5 and TRBJ2-2, with 12 bases that match TRBD2. CDR3 coding DNA: TGTGCCAGCAGCTTGCGACTAGCGGGAGCCGGGGAGCTGTTTTTT. Its protein is CASSLRLAGAGELFF.